The sequence of this T cell receptor (beta chain) was determined in a study of OX40 agonist ivuxolimab in advanced cancers. Study outcomes and limitations: Normalized T-cell clonal expansion was also low in a subset of nonresponders.

A word on this clone: Its cognate antigen is unknown.

The protocol was immunoSEQ multiplex PCR, while the TCRdb copy is restricted to in-frame clones and leaves out a portion. The data contain 43,000 or so clones, approximately 77% of them seen just once; the ten biggest clones take up approximately 2.6%. The CDR3 runs to 13 residues. CDR1 is SGHRS, CDR2 YFSETQ, per germline. The V gene lost 0 bases and the J gene lost 4 bases, with 8 bases spanning the gap. The chain combines TRBV5-1 with TRBJ2-7; D tentatively reads TRBD1 or TRBD2 (5 bases each). The source is an adult with an advanced solid tumor such as melanoma, head and neck, liver or kidney cancer. The sample here was CD4+ or CD8+ T cells sorted from blood, taken in a trial of the OX40 agonist ivuxolimab. In nucleotides, the CDR3 is TGCGCCAGCAGCTTGGTTGGGGGATACGAGCAGTACTTC. Translation gives CASSLVGGYEQYF.